This TCR beta chain was recorded in a study of shared clonotypes between healthy human individuals. This clone was seen once. Sequencing was performed with immunoSEQ multiplex PCR; in TCRdb, only in-frame clones are kept and a portion is missing. This table has about 2.2 million clones, under 95% appearing once. Trimming removed 5 bases at V and 7 bases at J, with 14 bases between. The CDR3 loop spans 14 amino acids. Germline V CDR1 and CDR2: SGHAT, FQNNGV. CD45RO-negative, CCR7-positively selected cells formed the naive CD8 fraction, excluding terminally differentiated effector memory CD45RA+ cells. The genes are TRBV11-2 and TRBJ1-4; maybe TRBD1 (5 bases). The sample was naive CD8+ T cells from PBMCs. The receptor was isolated from a man in his late teens or twenties in good health. Some clones in this sample may be carry-over from other donors' samples. The CDR3 sequence: CASSPFGGGEKLFF. DNA for the CDR3: TGTGCCAGCAGCCCTTTTGGGGGGGGTGAAAAACTGTTTTTT.